This entry is about one T cell receptor (beta chain). What it binds is not known. CDR1 and CDR2 from the germline V gene are SNHLY and FYNNEI. The CDR3 covers 15 residues. The V and J ends lost 3 bases and 4 bases, in that order; junction bases with no gene match: 5. The PCR employed 60 Vbeta primers together with 13 Jbeta primers. Sequenced by immunoSEQ multiplex PCR; TCRdb stores in-frame clones only, minus some. The sample table sets out around 75,000 clones. These data come from a study of cytomegalovirus exposure and HLA in healthy donors. General observations from the study: Among donors in an Asian-associated ancestry cluster, a later analysis reportedly found fewer N-insertions than the roughly 670-donor mean. More clonal expansion characterized HLA-associated TCR beta chains than equally common others in a later analysis. Rarity characterized most TCR sequences, yet some public TCRs appeared in many donors. TRBV6-2, TRBV6-3 and other indistinguishable V segments were excluded.

Source material: PBMCs. This chain connects TRBV2 to TRBJ2-2, with 7 bases lining up with TRBD1. This receptor was identified in a woman aged 55-69 years in good health and CMV-seronegative. The chain's CDR3 is CASSDDRAGTGELFF. The CDR3 coding sequence is TGTGCCAGCAGTGATGACAGGGCTGGCACCGGGGAGCTGTTTTTT.